This T cell receptor beta chain was obtained from a study of glioma-infiltrating T cells after dendritic cell vaccination. Points from the study as a whole: Survival was not directly related to TCR clonality in these patients.

The length of the CDR3 is 14 residues. Trimming pared 4 bases from V and 5 bases from J, leaving 13 bases between. CDR1 and CDR2 from the germline V gene are SGHNT and YYREEE (reference sequence). Here immunoSEQ multiplex PCR was the method, and the copy in TCRdb shows in-frame clones only, minus some. Here the sample spans about 36,000 clones, approximately 84% being singletons. Selection required adequate fresh-frozen tumor tissue plus more than two years' survival data. On this clone itself: Its antigen is currently unknown.

The rearrangement links TRBV5-4 to TRBJ1-5; tentative D call: TRBD1 (5 bases). The receptor was derived from a human donor with glioblastoma. The sample here was blood, taken before dendritic cell vaccination. CDR3 sequence: CASSAQGSYQPQHF. In nucleotides, the CDR3 is TGTGCCAGCAGCGCTCAGGGCAGCTATCAGCCCCAGCATTTT.